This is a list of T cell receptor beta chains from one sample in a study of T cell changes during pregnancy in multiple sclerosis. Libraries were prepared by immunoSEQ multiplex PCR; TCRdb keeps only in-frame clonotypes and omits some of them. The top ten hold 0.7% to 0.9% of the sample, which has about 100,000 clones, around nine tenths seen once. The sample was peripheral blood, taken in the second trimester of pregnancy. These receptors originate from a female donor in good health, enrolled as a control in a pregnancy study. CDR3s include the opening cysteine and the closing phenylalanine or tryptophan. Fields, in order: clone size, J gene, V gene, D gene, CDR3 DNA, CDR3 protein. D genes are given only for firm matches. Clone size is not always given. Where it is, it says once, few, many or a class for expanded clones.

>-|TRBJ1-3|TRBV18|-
TGTGCCAGCTCACCGGCATCCGTGCATGGAAACACCATATATTTT
CASSPASVHGNTIYF
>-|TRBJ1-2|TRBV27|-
TGTGCCAGCAGTTTTTCAGGGCTCTATGGCTACACCTTC
CASSFSGLYGYTF
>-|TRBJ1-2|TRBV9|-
TGTGCCAGCAGCGCCGCGGGGCAGGGCTATGGCTACACCTTC
CASSAAGQGYGYTF
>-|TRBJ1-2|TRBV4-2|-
TGTGCCAGCAGCCCGGGGGGGGAGGGCTATGGCTACACCTTC
CASSPGGEGYGYTF
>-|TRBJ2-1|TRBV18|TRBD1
TGTGCCAGCTCACCCTCGGGACAGGCCACTTCCTACAATGAGCAGTTCTTC
CASSPSGQATSYNEQFF
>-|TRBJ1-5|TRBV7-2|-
TGTGCCAGCAGCCCCCCCGTCGGGAACCAGCCCCAGCATTTT
CASSPPVGNQPQHF
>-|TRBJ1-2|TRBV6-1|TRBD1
TGTGCCAGCATTCCGACAGGGGACCACTATGGCTACACCTTC
CASIPTGDHYGYTF
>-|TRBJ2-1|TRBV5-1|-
TGCGCCAGCAGCTTGCCGTCCTACAATGAGCAGTTCTTC
CASSLPSYNEQFF
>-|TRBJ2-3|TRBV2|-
TGTGCCAGCAGTGTTTTTGGGAGTCAGTCAGATACGCAGTATTTT
CASSVFGSQSDTQYF
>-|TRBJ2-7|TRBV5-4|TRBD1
TGTGCCAGCAGCTCCCTAGGCCGGGACAGCTACGAGCAGTACTTC
CASSSLGRDSYEQYF
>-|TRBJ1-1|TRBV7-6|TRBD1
TGTGCCAGCAGCTCCGGACAGGGGGTCACTGAAGCTTTCTTT
CASSSGQGVTEAFF
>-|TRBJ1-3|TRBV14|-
TGTGCCAGCAGCCAAGATTACTCTGGAAACACCATATATTTT
CASSQDYSGNTIYF
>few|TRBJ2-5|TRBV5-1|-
TGCGCCAGCAGCTTCCGGGGCCAAGAGACCCAGTACTTC
CASSFRGQETQYF
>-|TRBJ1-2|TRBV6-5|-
TGTGCCAGCAGTTACGAGGCCAGGGTATCCTATGGCTACACCTTC
CASSYEARVSYGYTF
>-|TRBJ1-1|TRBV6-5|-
TGTGCCAGCACCCGGACACCCAACACTGAAGCTTTCTTT
CASTRTPNTEAFF
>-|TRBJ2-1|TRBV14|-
TGTGCCAGCAGCCCGGTAACGACAGGTTACAATGAGCAGTTCTTC
CASSPVTTGYNEQFF
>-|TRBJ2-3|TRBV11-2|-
TGTGCCAGCAGCCCCCCCCAGGGGGGTTACACAGATACGCAGTATTTT
CASSPPQGGYTDTQYF
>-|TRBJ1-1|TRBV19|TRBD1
TGTGCCAGTAGTCACAGGGGGCGGGACACTGAAGCTTTCTTT
CASSHRGRDTEAFF
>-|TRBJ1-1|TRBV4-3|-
TGCGCCAGCAGCCAATATCTGAACACTGAAGCTTTCTTT
CASSQYLNTEAFF
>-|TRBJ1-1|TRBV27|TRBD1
TGTGCCAGCAGTTACGGACAGGGGCCCGAGGCTTTCTTT
CASSYGQGPEAFF
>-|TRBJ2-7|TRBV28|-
TGTGCCAGCAGTTACCAACAGGGGGGGAGAAGGACCTACGAGCAGTACTTC
CASSYQQGGRRTYEQYF
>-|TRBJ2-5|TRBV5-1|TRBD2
TGCGCCAGCAGCTACCTAGCGGGGGTCCAAGAGACCCAGTACTTC
CASSYLAGVQETQYF
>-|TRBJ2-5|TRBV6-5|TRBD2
TGTGCCAGCAGTTCGGGACTACGAGACCCCGAAGAGACCCAGTACTTC
CASSSGLRDPEETQYF
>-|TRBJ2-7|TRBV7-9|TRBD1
TGTGCCAGCAGCTTTGGACAGGGAATGCCCGAGCAGTACTTC
CASSFGQGMPEQYF
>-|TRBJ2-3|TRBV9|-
TGTGCCAGCAGCGTAGCTTGGCAGAGCACAGATACGCAGTATTTT
CASSVAWQSTDTQYF
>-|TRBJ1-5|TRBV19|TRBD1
TGTGCCAGTGATCAGGGGGCAGGTAGGAGCAATCAGCCCCAGCATTTT
CASDQGAGRSNQPQHF
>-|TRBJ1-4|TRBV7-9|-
TGTGCCAGCGAAGAGGGTATTGCAACTAATGAAAAACTGTTTTTT
CASEEGIATNEKLFF
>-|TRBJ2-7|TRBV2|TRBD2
TGTGCCAGCAGTGGGTTAGCGGGGGGGTTCTACGAGCAGTACTTC
CASSGLAGGFYEQYF
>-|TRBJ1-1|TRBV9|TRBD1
TGTGCCAGCAGCGAGAGGACAGGGAAGGCGTCTGCTTTCTTT
CASSERTGKASAFF
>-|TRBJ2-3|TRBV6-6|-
TGTGCCAGCAGTGCGCAGGGCCCAGATACGCAGTATTTT
CASSAQGPDTQYF
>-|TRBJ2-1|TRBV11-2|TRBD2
TGTGCCAGCAGCTTAGACGGGGGGACCTACAATGAGCAGTTCTTC
CASSLDGGTYNEQFF
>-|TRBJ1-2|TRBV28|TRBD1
TGTGCCAGCAGACCGACAGGGAACTATGGCTACACCTTC
CASRPTGNYGYTF
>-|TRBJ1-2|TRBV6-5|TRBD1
TGTGCCAGCAGTTTCGAAACAGGGGCCTATGGCTACACCTTC
CASSFETGAYGYTF
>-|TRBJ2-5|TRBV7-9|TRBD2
TGTGCCAGCAGCTTTTTGTCTAGCGGGGGAGTAGAGACCCAGTACTTC
CASSFLSSGGVETQYF
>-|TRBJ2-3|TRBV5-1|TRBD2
TGCGCCAGCAGCGAGGGGGGTTTAGCGGGAGGTTCGACAGATACGCAGTATTTT
CASSEGGLAGGSTDTQYF
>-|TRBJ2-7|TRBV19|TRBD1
TGTGCCAGTAGTACCCGACAGGGCTACGAGCAGTACTTC
CASSTRQGYEQYF
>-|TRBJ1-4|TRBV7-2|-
TGTGCCAGCAGCTCCGACAAGGCTAATGAAAAACTGTTTTTT
CASSSDKANEKLFF
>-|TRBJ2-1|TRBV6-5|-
TGTGCTACGGCAATCAGGGGTAACCCCTACAATGAGCAGTTCTTC
CATAIRGNPYNEQFF
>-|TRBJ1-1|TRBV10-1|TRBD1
TGCGCCAGCAGTAGGACAGGGGTACAGGCGGGCACTGAAGCTTTCTTT
CASSRTGVQAGTEAFF
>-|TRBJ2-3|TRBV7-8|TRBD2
TGTGCCAGCAGCTACCCGCAGGGAGGGAATACGCAGTATTTT
CASSYPQGGNTQYF
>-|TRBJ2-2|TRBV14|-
TGTGCCAGCAGCCTTCAGGGTATCGCCGGGGAGCTGTTTTTT
CASSLQGIAGELFF
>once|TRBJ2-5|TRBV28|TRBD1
TGTGCCAGCAGTTTATATGGACAGGGTCAAGAGACCCAGTACTTC
CASSLYGQGQETQYF
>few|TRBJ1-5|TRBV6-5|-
TGTGCCAGCAGTACGGGGATACGCAATCAGCCCCAGCATTTT
CASSTGIRNQPQHF
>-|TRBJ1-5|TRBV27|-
TGTGCCAGCAGTTTAGGGGGGTCTGGTCAGCCCCAGCATTTT
CASSLGGSGQPQHF
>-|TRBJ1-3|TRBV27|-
TGTGCCAGCAGCAAACGGACCCCACAGGGTTGGATGATTGGAAACACCATATATTTT
CASSKRTPQGWMIGNTIYF
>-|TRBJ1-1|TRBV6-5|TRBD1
TGTGCCAGCAGTTACTCACGGACAGGGGGGACTGAAGCTTTCTTT
CASSYSRTGGTEAFF
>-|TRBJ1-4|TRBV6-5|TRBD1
TGTGCCAGCGGCCGGACAGGGAGGAGGGAAAAACTGTTTTTT
CASGRTGRREKLFF
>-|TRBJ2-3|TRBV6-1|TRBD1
TGTGCCAGCACCCGGCAGGGGGTAAGCACAGATACGCAGTATTTT
CASTRQGVSTDTQYF
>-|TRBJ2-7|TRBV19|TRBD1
TGTGCCAGTAGTATCCAGGGACAGGGCTACGAGCAGTACTTC
CASSIQGQGYEQYF
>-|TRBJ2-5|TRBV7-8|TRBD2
TGTGCCAGCAGCCTCGGGACTAGCGGGGGGAAGTACTTC
CASSLGTSGGKYF
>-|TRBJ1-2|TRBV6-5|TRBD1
TGTGCCAGCCGACTGGACAGGGACTATGGCTACACCTTC
CASRLDRDYGYTF
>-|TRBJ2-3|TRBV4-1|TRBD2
TGCGCCAGCAGCCAAGGGCGGGGGGTTGGCACAGATACGCAGTATTTT
CASSQGRGVGTDTQYF
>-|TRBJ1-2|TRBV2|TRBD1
TGTGCCAGCACCCAGGGGCAGGGGGCCAACTATGGCTACACCTTC
CASTQGQGANYGYTF
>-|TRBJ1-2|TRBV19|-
TGTGCCAGTGATCCGGGACACAGTCCCCACTATGGCTACACCTTC
CASDPGHSPHYGYTF
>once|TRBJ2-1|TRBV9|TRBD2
TGTGCCAGCAGCCCAGTTGGGACTAGCGGCTACAATGAGCAGTTCTTC
CASSPVGTSGYNEQFF
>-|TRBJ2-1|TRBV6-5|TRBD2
TGTGCCAGCAGTTACGGACTAGCGGGAGTAGGGGAGCAGTTCTTC
CASSYGLAGVGEQFF
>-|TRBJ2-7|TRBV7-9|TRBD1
TGTGCCGGATCGTGGCAGGGGGCCGAAGAGCAGTACTTC
CAGSWQGAEEQYF
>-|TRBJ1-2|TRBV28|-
TGTGCCAGCAGTTTGAACAGGGCGGTTGGCTACACCTTC
CASSLNRAVGYTF